The 21 T cell receptor beta chains below all came from one sample that was sequenced in a study of blood T cell repertoires in COVID-19. Generated by immunoSEQ multiplex PCR, the TCRdb table keeps only in-frame clones and is missing some. The data show roughly 320,000 clones, about 90% seen once. Sequenced: peripheral blood. Every receptor here comes from a woman under 40 with COVID-19, enrolled during active disease.

The gene calls are TRBV3-1 (or the pseudogene TRBV3-2) and TRBJ2-1; no firm D call. V was shortened by 2 bases and J by 6 bases, with 14 bases between the two germline ends. The CDR3 extends over 15 amino acids. CDR1 and CDR2 from the germline V gene are LGHDT and YNNKEL (reference sequence). CDR3 bases: TGTGCCAGCAGCCAAACTACCTTAGCCCTCAATGAGCAGTTCTTC. This translates into CASSQTTLALNEQFF.

CDR3 bases: TGCGCCAGCACCCGACAGGAAATCTCCTACGAGCAGTACTTC. Translated, it gives CASTRQEISYEQYF. The rearrangement uses TRBV10-2 and TRBJ2-7; D might be TRBD1 (6 bases). Trimming removed 7 bases from V and 0 bases from J, with 13 bases in between. The germline gives CDR1 WSHSY, CDR2 SAAADI. The length of the CDR3 is 14 residues.

The chain joins TRBV28 to TRBJ1-1; 8 nucleotides match TRBD1. This CDR3 is built from 16 residues. V lost 5 bases to trimming and J lost 7 bases; unmatched junction nucleotides: 15. The germline V gene encodes CDR1 MDHEN and CDR2 SYDVKM. The CDR3 spells CASSPQVRTGPGEAFF. CDR3 nucleotide sequence: TGTGCCAGCAGTCCCCAGGTTAGGACAGGGCCGGGTGAAGCTTTCTTT.

This chain uses TRBV11-3 with TRBJ2-1; a possible D gene is TRBD1 (5 bases). CDR3 length: 16 residues. Germline CDR1 reads SGHNT; CDR2 reads YENEEA. Trimming stripped 0 bases from V and 2 bases from J, with 11 bases between. The CDR3 reads CASSLDPWGPYNEQFF. The CDR3 DNA reads TGTGCCAGCAGCTTAGATCCGTGGGGCCCCTACAATGAGCAGTTCTTC.

In DNA form, the CDR3 reads TGTGCCAGCTCACCCCGTAAGGGGGCCAAGGAGACCCAGTACTTC. Translated, it gives CASSPRKGAKETQYF. The chain carries TRBV18 and TRBJ2-5; 7 bases line up with TRBD1. Trimming cost V 3 bases and J 5 bases; bases outside gene matches: 9. The CDR3 consists of 15 residues. The germline V gene encodes CDR1 KGHSH and CDR2 LQKENI.

The chain carries TRBV15 and TRBJ1-1; D remains unclear. From germline, CDR1 is LNHNV and CDR2 YYDKDF (reference sequence). The ends were cut back, 1 base at V and 4 bases at J, with 10 bases in the middle. The CDR3 is 14 amino acids. The CDR3 region is CATSRGQSGTEAFF. In DNA, the CDR3 is TGTGCCACCAGCAGAGGGCAGTCAGGCACTGAAGCTTTCTTT. Complete variable domain (other parts from reference TRBV15 and TRBJ1-1): DAMVIQNPRYQVTQFGKPVTLSCSQTLNHNVMYWYQQKSSQAPKLLFHYYDKDFNNEADTPDNFQSRRPNTSFCFLDIRSPGLGDTAMYLCATSRGQSGTEAFFGQGTRLTVV.

V usage is TRBV6-5 and J usage is TRBJ1-5, with D hard to call. The CDR3 sequence is 13 residues long. Trimming removed 0 bases from V and 4 bases from J, with 4 bases in between. The germline V gene has CDR1 MNHEY and CDR2 SVGAGI. This CDR3 is CASSYSANQPQHF. In nucleotides, the CDR3 is TGTGCCAGCAGTTACTCAGCAAATCAGCCCCAGCATTTT.

V and J are TRBV30 and TRBJ1-2; no definite D call. V lost 3 bases and J 2 bases, leaving 13 bases between the germline ends. The CDR3 extends over 14 amino acids. Germline CDR1 GTSNPN, CDR2 SVGIG (reference sequence). The CDR3 loop reads CAWRYGGENYGYTF. The CDR3, as DNA: TGTGCCTGGAGATATGGCGGGGAGAACTATGGCTACACCTTC.

This rearrangement joins TRBV28 to TRBJ2-3; 11 bases agree with TRBD2. Germline V CDR1 and CDR2: MDHEN, SYDVKM. V shed 3 bases and J 6 bases; nucleotides not matched to a gene: 8. The CDR3 extends over 16 amino acids. CDR3 in amino acids: CASSLSSGGAKDTQYF. DNA of the CDR3: TGTGCCAGCAGTTTGAGTAGCGGGGGGGCGAAGGATACGCAGTATTTT.

V usage is TRBV5-4 and J usage is TRBJ1-4; D ambiguous. CDR1 SGHNT and CDR2 YYREEE come from the germline V gene (reference sequence). V was cut by 0 bases and J by 5 bases, with 8 bases left in between. The CDR3 is 14 residues long. The CDR3 is CASSLDTGNEKLFF. Here the CDR3 DNA reads TGTGCCAGCAGCTTGGATACGGGAAATGAAAAACTGTTTTTT.

The chain employs TRBV2 and TRBJ1-5; D may be TRBD1 (6 bases). The CDR3 covers 17 residues. V lost 6 bases and J lost 0, with 18 bases in between. Germline CDR1 SNHLY, CDR2 FYNNEI. CDR3 loop: CASRGGAGVDSNQPQHF. Here the CDR3 DNA reads TGTGCCAGCAGAGGTGGGGCAGGGGTCGATAGCAATCAGCCCCAGCATTTT.

The gene calls are TRBV15 and TRBJ2-7; 8 nucleotides align to TRBD2. V shed 1 base, J shed 2 bases, and the junction held 4 bases outside the gene matches. Germline V gene sequence: CDR1 LNHNV, CDR2 YYDKDF (reference sequence). CDR3 size: 15 residues. The CDR3 is CATSRASGGPYEQYF. The CDR3 bases are TGTGCCACCAGCAGAGCCAGCGGGGGACCCTACGAGCAGTACTTC. The variable domain in full, completed from reference TRBV15 and TRBJ2-7, reads DAMVIQNPRYQVTQFGKPVTLSCSQTLNHNVMYWYQQKSSQAPKLLFHYYDKDFNNEADTPDNFQSRRPNTSFCFLDIRSPGLGDTAMYLCATSRASGGPYEQYFGPGTRLTVT.

This clone was counted only a few times. V is TRBV23-1 and J is TRBJ2-2, with D unclear. TRBV23-1 is annotated as an ORF whose role is uncertain. This CDR3 comprises 10 residues. V was pared by 9 bases and J by 5 bases, with 4 bases between. CDR3 DNA: TGCGCCAGAACTACCGGGGAGCTGTTTTTT. Translating it yields CARTTGELFF.

This chain's CDR3 is CASSRTSGASRDTQYF. In DNA, the CDR3 is TGTGCCAGTAGTAGGACTAGCGGGGCTTCTCGAGATACGCAGTATTTT. The rearrangement uses TRBV19 and TRBJ2-3; TRBD2 matches at 12 bases. This CDR3 is 16 amino acids long. Looked up from germline, CDR1 is LNHDA and CDR2 is SQIVND (reference sequence). Losses at the gene ends were 4 bases for V and 5 bases for J; bases not matched to a gene: 7.

This chain connects TRBV10-1 to TRBJ2-6; D is unclear. CDR3 size: 15 residues. Germline V gene sequence: CDR1 WNHNN, CDR2 SYGVQD (reference sequence). Trimming left V 2 bases short and J 5 bases short, with 10 bases between. CDR3 nucleotide sequence: TGCGCCAGCAGTGAGGTCGAGTTGTGGGCCAACGTCCTGACTTTC. Translated: CASSEVELWANVLTF.

The chain has TRBV4-3 and TRBJ2-5; a weak D match, TRBD1 (5 bases). V was cut by 0 bases and J by 3 bases, with 11 bases left in between. Germline V lookup: CDR1 LGHNA, CDR2 YSLEER. The CDR3 is 15 amino acids. CDR3 coding DNA: TGCGCCAGCAGCCAAGATGGGGTCAGGGAAGAGACCCAGTACTTC. The encoded protein is CASSQDGVREETQYF.

The chain carries TRBV5-1 and TRBJ2-2; D might be TRBD1 (6 bases). Germline CDR1 is SGHRS and CDR2 is YFSETQ. The CDR3 totals 15 residues. Trimming cost V 6 bases and J 2 bases, with 14 bases left between them. The DNA of the CDR3 is TGCGCCAGCAATTTGGGACATCTTAACACCGGGGAGCTGTTTTTT. Amino acids: CASNLGHLNTGELFF.

V and J are TRBV14 and TRBJ2-7; D uncertain. Germline V CDR1 and CDR2: SGHDN, FVKESK. Trimming shortened V by 4 bases and J by 3 bases, and 13 bases separated the two germline ends. This CDR3 is built from 14 residues. The DNA for the CDR3 is TGTGCCAGCAGCCTCTATGGTGAGGACTACGAGCAGTACTTC. Translated: CASSLYGEDYEQYF.

The CDR3 protein is CASSPDSGNQPQHF. The CDR3, as DNA: TGCGCCAGCAGCCCCGACAGCGGCAATCAGCCCCAGCATTTT. The rearrangement uses TRBV5-1 and TRBJ1-5; D perhaps matches TRBD1 (5 bases). The CDR3 covers 14 residues. The V and J ends lost 4 bases and 2 bases respectively, with 10 bases between them. Germline CDR1 SGHRS, CDR2 YFSETQ.

This clone was recorded many times. The rearrangement uses TRBV5-1 and TRBJ2-2; no clear D gene. This CDR3 region has 16 residues. The V gene lost 2 bases and the J gene lost 0 bases, with 11 bases spanning the gap. Germline CDR1 is SGHRS and CDR2 is YFSETQ. CDR3 in DNA: TGCGCCAGCAGCTTACTCCACCAAACGAACACCGGGGAGCTGTTTTTT. The encoded protein is CASSLLHQTNTGELFF. The full variable domain, with the rest looked up from reference TRBV5-1 and TRBJ2-2, is KAGVTQTPRYLIKTRGQQVTLSCSPISGHRSVSWYQQTPGQGLQFLFEYFSETQRNKGNFPGRFSGRQFSNSRSEMNVSTLELGDSALYLCASSLLHQTNTGELFFGEGSRLTVL.

The chain carries TRBV4-2 and TRBJ2-5, with D possibly being TRBD2 (6 bases). V was shortened by 6 bases and J by 2 bases, with 19 bases between the two germline ends. The CDR3 spans 16 residues. Germline CDR1 LGHNA, CDR2 YNFKEQ. CDR3 residues: CASRDRDSRTQETQYF. CDR3 bases: TGTGCCAGCAGGGACCGGGACTCCCGGACACAAGAGACCCAGTACTTC.